The 30 T cell receptor beta chains given below trace back to one sample, sequenced in a study of PD-1 blockade in mismatch repair-deficient tumors. The data were produced by immunoSEQ multiplex PCR, yet TCRdb's version contains in-frame clones alone and is incomplete. The data hold approximately 38,000 clones, with about 85% observed a single time. The sample was peripheral blood, taken less than 95 weeks after starting pembrolizumab. The receptors stem from an adult with mismatch repair-deficient cancer.

This chain joins TRBV6-6 and TRBJ1-1, with D hard to call. The germline CDR1 and CDR2 sequences are MNHNY and SVGAGI (reference sequence). The V end lost 2 bases, the J end lost 0 bases, and 7 bases lay between the germline ends. CDR3 length: 14 residues. CDR3 DNA sequence: TGTGCCAGCAGTTACCGGGCCATGAACACTGAAGCTTTCTTT. Amino acid sequence: CASSYRAMNTEAFF.

The chain links TRBV18 to TRBJ1-2; possible D gene TRBD1, 5 bases. V lost 5 bases, J lost 6 bases, and 19 bases lay in between. Germline-derived CDR1 and CDR2 are KGHSH and LQKENI. The CDR3 spans 15 residues. The CDR3 bases are TGTGCCAGCTCATCGGGGACCCCGGTTCCCAATGGCTACACCTTC. Amino acids: CASSSGTPVPNGYTF.

The chain uses TRBV27 and TRBJ1-2; no clear D. The germline V gene encodes CDR1 MNHEY and CDR2 SMNVEV (reference sequence). The CDR3 is made up of 13 amino acids. V was shortened by 5 bases and J by 8 bases, with 15 bases between the two germline ends. CDR3 amino acids: CASSPGGVSGYTF. CDR3 bases: TGTGCCAGCAGTCCTGGTGGGGTTAGCGGCTACACCTTC.

The chain is built from TRBV11-2 and TRBJ2-7; D gene unclear. The CDR3 totals 15 residues. Germline CDR1 SGHAT, CDR2 FQNNGV. V gave up 0 bases and J gave up 8 bases, with 17 bases separating them. The CDR3 nucleotides are TGTGCCAGCAGCTTAGATCTTCGGGTTATAGGGAAGCAGTACTTC. It codes for CASSLDLRVIGKQYF.

The CDR3: CASTPVDRAGNTIYF. In nucleotides, the CDR3 is TGTGCCAGCACTCCGGTGGACAGGGCTGGAAACACCATATATTTT. V usage is TRBV6-1 and J usage is TRBJ1-3; 8 nucleotides align to TRBD1. V was clipped by 7 bases and J by 2 bases; unmatched bases: 7. CDR1 is MNHNS and CDR2 is SASEGT in the germline V gene. The CDR3 consists of 15 residues.

This clone was seen once. CDR3 nucleotides: TGTGCCAGCAGAGTGGGACTGGCGGGGGGGATAGCCAAAAACATTCAGTACTTC. It is translated as CASRVGLAGGIAKNIQYF. The J gene is TRBJ2-4, the V gene TRBV5-8, with 9 bases fitting TRBD2. V lost 5 bases to trimming and J lost 0 bases; unmatched junction nucleotides: 12. Germline CDR1 SGHTS, CDR2 YDEGEE. CDR3 length: 18 residues.

This clone was observed a single time. This rearrangement joins TRBV9 to TRBJ2-3; no clear D. This CDR3 is 16 amino acids long. The V gene's germline CDR1 is SGDLS and CDR2 YYNGEE. Deletions cut 0 bases from V and 0 bases from J, with 11 bases between. In DNA, the CDR3 is TGTGCCAGCAGCGTAGGACCCAGCCCGAGCACAGATACGCAGTATTTT. Translating it yields CASSVGPSPSTDTQYF.

This chain links TRBV19 with TRBJ1-2; 10 nucleotides agree with TRBD1. CDR3 length: 17 amino acids. Germline V CDR1 and CDR2: LNHDA, SQIVND (reference sequence). J lost 4 bases, V lost 7 bases, and 15 bases had no gene match. The CDR3 spells CASTSPTGGLYRYGYTF. The CDR3 bases are TGTGCCAGTACCTCTCCGACAGGGGGCTTATACCGCTATGGCTACACCTTC.

This clone was counted between two and nine times. The gene calls are TRBV29-1 and TRBJ1-3; D unresolved. The CDR3 runs to 11 residues. V gave up 3 bases and J gave up 2 bases, with 2 bases separating them. Germline loops: CDR1 SQVTM, CDR2 ANQGSEA. CDR3 sequence: CSVETGNTIYF. The CDR3 DNA is TGCAGCGTTGAGACTGGAAACACCATATATTTT.

This rearrangement joins TRBV6-5 to TRBJ2-7; tentative D call: TRBD1 (5 bases). There are 15 residues in the CDR3. V gave up 0 bases and J gave up 0 bases, with 9 bases separating them. The germline CDR1 and CDR2 sequences are MNHEY and SVGAGI. CDR3 in DNA: TGTGCCAGCAGTTACTCTGGGGCTAGCTCCTACGAGCAGTACTTC. Translated, it gives CASSYSGASSYEQYF.

The chain uses TRBV6-1 and TRBJ2-7; D may be TRBD2 (6 bases). Per the germline V gene, CDR1 is MNHNS and CDR2 is SASEGT. This CDR3 is built from 15 residues. Deletions cut 1 base from V and 0 bases from J, with 10 bases between. The CDR3 bases are TGTGCCAGCAGTGAAGTTGGGAGGAGCTCCTACGAGCAGTACTTC. Protein: CASSEVGRSSYEQYF.

The chain couples TRBV7-3 to TRBJ1-1; D gene ambiguous. There are 13 residues in the CDR3. V lost 3 bases and J 1 base, leaving 6 bases between the germline ends. Germline CDR1 SGHTA, CDR2 FQGTGA. CDR3 DNA sequence: TGTGCCAGCAGCTTTACAGCGAACACTGAAGCTTTCTTT. Translated: CASSFTANTEAFF.

The J gene is TRBJ2-1, the V gene TRBV5-5, with D possibly matching TRBD1 (5 bases). The CDR3 runs to 15 residues. Germline V gene sequence: CDR1 SGHKS, CDR2 YYEKEE (reference sequence). With 5 bases removed from V and 4 bases from J, the gap between germline ends came to 16 bases. CDR3 bases: TGTGCCAGCAGTCTGGAAACAGGCGGTTACAATGAGCAGTTCTTC. Its translation: CASSLETGGYNEQFF.

This clone was detected a few times. V is TRBV5-1 and J is TRBJ2-7; 8 nucleotides line up with TRBD1. CDR1 and CDR2 from the germline V gene are SGHRS and YFSETQ. The J segment lost 1 base and the V segment lost 5 bases, leaving 5 bases of the junction unmatched. CDR3 size: 14 residues. The CDR3 region is CASRNDRGSYEQYF. The CDR3 nucleotides read TGCGCCAGCAGAAACGACAGGGGATCCTACGAGCAGTACTTC.

The chain recombines TRBV6-5 with TRBJ2-2, with 7 bases matching TRBD2. This CDR3 has 15 amino acids. The germline V gene has CDR1 MNHEY and CDR2 SVGAGI. The junction had 6 bases not matched to a gene; V was cut back by 2 bases and J by 6 bases. In DNA form, the CDR3 reads TGTGCCAGCAGTTACGTGGGAGGGACTCCCGGGGAGCTGTTTTTT. This sequence encodes CASSYVGGTPGELFF.

The gene calls are TRBV29-1 and TRBJ2-1; D not resolved. Germline assignment: CDR1 SQVTM and CDR2 ANQGSEA. The V gene lost 4 bases and the J gene lost 7 bases, with 8 bases spanning the gap. The CDR3 sequence is 11 residues long. The CDR3 here is CSVVLVNEQFF. The CDR3 DNA reads as TGCAGCGTTGTATTAGTGAATGAGCAGTTCTTC.

The rearrangement joins TRBV4-2 to TRBJ2-1; 8 nucleotides line up with TRBD2. CDR1 is LGHNA, CDR2 YNFKEQ, per germline. The CDR3 spans 18 residues. Germline trimming cut 0 bases from V and 3 bases from J; bases unmatched to any gene: 10. Here the CDR3 reads CASSQDGPAGAHYNEQFF. For the CDR3, the DNA is TGTGCCAGCAGCCAAGATGGGCCAGCGGGAGCACACTACAATGAGCAGTTCTTC.

This chain joins TRBV19 and TRBJ1-5, with D perhaps TRBD1 (6 bases). The CDR3 has 16 residues. CDR1 and CDR2 from the germline V gene are LNHDA and SQIVND (reference sequence). The germline V and J ends were trimmed by 7 bases and 6 bases, with 22 bases remaining between them. The CDR3: CASNQGGGAVGQPQHF. In nucleotides, the CDR3 is TGTGCCAGTAATCAAGGGGGGGGCGCGGTTGGTCAGCCCCAGCATTTT.

V is TRBV11-1 and J is TRBJ2-5, with 12 bases aligning to TRBD2. The CDR3 loop spans 15 amino acids. Unmatched junction bases numbered 6, after V lost 3 bases and J lost 7 bases. The germline V gene encodes CDR1 SGHAT and CDR2 FQDESV (reference sequence). The CDR3 nucleotides read TGTGCCAGCAGCTTCAGACTAGCGGGAGAGGGGACCCAGTACTTC. Translation: CASSFRLAGEGTQYF.

This chain joins TRBV7-2 and TRBJ1-5; maybe TRBD1 (5 bases). This CDR3 is built from 14 residues. Trimming left V 7 bases short and J 1 base short, with 11 bases between. Germline V gene lookup returns CDR1 SGHTA and CDR2 FQGNSA. The CDR3 DNA sequence: TGTGCCAGCACCCGTAGGGGAAGCAATCAGCCCCAGCATTTT. This gives the protein CASTRRGSNQPQHF.

Concerning this clone: Since a much larger clone is just one base distant, this may be a read error. V gene TRBV5-5 combines with J gene TRBJ1-2; D uncertain. The length of the CDR3 is 13 residues. Per the germline V gene, CDR1 is SGHKS and CDR2 is YYEKEE (reference sequence). DNA for the CDR3: TGTGTCAGCAGCGAGGACTCTAACTATGGCTACACCTTC. Translating gives CVSSEDSNYGYTF. The entire variable domain, with the rest obtained from reference TRBV5-5 and TRBJ1-2, is as follows: DAGVTQSPTHLIKTRGQQVTLRCSPISGHKSVSWYQQVLGQGPQFIFQYYEKEERGRGNFPDRFSARQFPNYSSELNVNALLLGDSALYLCVSSEDSNYGYTFGSGTRLTVV.

V is TRBV29-1 and J is TRBJ2-3; weak D call: TRBD2 (6 bases). This CDR3 region has 14 residues. Germline assignment: CDR1 SQVTM and CDR2 ANQGSEA. V dropped 3 bases and J dropped 1 base, with 11 bases sitting between them. The CDR3, as DNA: TGCAGCGTTGAGGGGACTGTAGGCACAGATACGCAGTATTTT. This sequence encodes CSVEGTVGTDTQYF.

This rearrangement joins TRBV15 to TRBJ2-3; D is possibly TRBD2 (5 bases). The germline V gene encodes CDR1 LNHNV and CDR2 YYDKDF (reference sequence). V lost 0 bases and J 14 bases, leaving 12 bases between the germline ends. The CDR3 extends over 12 amino acids. Written as DNA, the CDR3 is TGTGCCACCAGCAGAGATCTAGCCGGGCTGTATTTT. As protein: CATSRDLAGLYF. Variable domain in full (rest from reference TRBV15 and TRBJ2-3): DAMVIQNPRYQVTQFGKPVTLSCSQTLNHNVMYWYQQKSSQAPKLLFHYYDKDFNNEADTPDNFQSRRPNTSFCFLDIRSPGLGDTAMYLCATSRDLAGLYFGPGTRLTVL.

This sequence joins TRBV5-4 and TRBJ2-7; D may match TRBD1 or TRBD2 (6 bases each). The V gene lost 4 bases and the J gene lost 3 bases, with 14 bases spanning the gap. The CDR3 totals 14 residues. Germline V gene lookup returns CDR1 SGHNT and CDR2 YYREEE (reference sequence). The CDR3 nucleotides are TGTGCCAGCAGCCGGGGGCCAGCCGGCTACGAGCAGTACTTC. This encodes CASSRGPAGYEQYF.

The V gene is TRBV6-4, the J gene TRBJ2-7; 8 nucleotides align to TRBD1. Germline trimming cut 4 bases from V and 4 bases from J; bases unmatched to any gene: 9. The CDR3 spans 15 residues. CDR1 is MRHNA and CDR2 is SNTAGT in the germline V gene. In nucleotides, the CDR3 is TGTGCCAGCAGTGCCCAGACAGGGGTCGAATACGAGCAGTACTTC. It specifies CASSAQTGVEYEQYF.

V gene TRBV7-2 combines with J gene TRBJ2-2; 7 bases line up with TRBD2. The ends lost 5 bases at V and 6 bases at J; junction bases unmatched: 3. CDR3 size: 13 residues. CDR1 is SGHTA, CDR2 FQGNSA, per germline. The CDR3 reads CASSLGGSGELFF. CDR3 in DNA: TGTGCCAGCAGCCTGGGGGGGTCCGGGGAGCTGTTTTTT.

The chain carries TRBV7-9 and TRBJ2-3, with 8 nucleotides matching TRBD1. The V segment lost 1 base and the J segment 2 bases; nucleotides outside the gene matches: 5. The CDR3 length is 16 residues. CDR1 and CDR2 (germline): SEHNR, FQNEAQ (reference sequence). CDR3 bases: TGTGCCAGCAGCTTAGGCACAGGGGGGACCACAGATACGCAGTATTTT. It yields the protein CASSLGTGGTTDTQYF. Using reference TRBV7-9 and TRBJ2-3 for the parts outside the CDR3, the full variable domain is DTGVSQNPRHKITKRGQNVTFRCDPISEHNRLYWYRQTLGQGPEFLTYFQNEAQLEKSRLLSDRFSAERPKGSFSTLEIQRTEQGDSAMYLCASSLGTGGTTDTQYFGPGTRLTVL.

The chain recombines TRBV19 with TRBJ2-1; the match to TRBD2 covers 14 bases. The germline V gene has CDR1 LNHDA and CDR2 SQIVND (reference sequence). J gave up 8 bases and V 4 bases, and 7 bases lay outside the gene matches. The CDR3 contains 16 residues. DNA for the CDR3: TGTGCCAGTAGTAAAGGGACTAGCGGGAGTTGGGATGAGCAGTTCTTC. Residues: CASSKGTSGSWDEQFF.

The V and J genes are TRBV19 and TRBJ2-3; tentative D call: TRBD2 (6 bases). Germline V gene sequence: CDR1 LNHDA, CDR2 SQIVND (reference sequence). This CDR3 spans 14 amino acids. Deletions cut 6 bases from V and 4 bases from J, with 14 bases between. DNA of the CDR3: TGTGCCAGTAGACGCCCGGGAGACGCAGATACGCAGTATTTT. It yields the protein CASRRPGDADTQYF.

This clone was seen a few times. The gene calls are TRBV29-1 and TRBJ1-1; the match to TRBD1 covers 7 bases. The V and J ends lost 6 bases and 6 bases, in that order; junction bases with no gene match: 10. This CDR3 is 13 amino acids long. The V gene's germline CDR1 is SQVTM and CDR2 ANQGSEA. This chain's CDR3 is CSVARGGLAEAFF. DNA of the CDR3: TGCAGCGTCGCCAGGGGGGGCCTGGCTGAAGCTTTCTTT.